These 7 T cell receptor beta chains were all obtained from the same sample, sequenced in a study of cytomegalovirus exposure and HLA in healthy donors. The PCR made use of 60 Vbeta and 13 Jbeta primers. The assay was immunoSEQ multiplex PCR, and TCRdb's table has in-frame clones only and misses some. The sample records under 250,000 clones, approximately 88% being singletons. The material sequenced was PBMCs. The receptors derive from a boy aged 2 to 9 in good health and CMV-seronegative.

The gene calls are TRBV5-1 and TRBJ2-7, with D tentatively TRBD2 (5 bases). CDR1 is SGHRS, CDR2 YFSETQ, per germline. Trimming removed 3 bases at V and 7 bases at J, with 11 bases between. There are 12 residues in the CDR3. The CDR3 is CASSSGPGEQYF. CDR3 bases: TGCGCCAGCAGCTCCGGGCCGGGGGAGCAGTACTTC.

In this sample, this clone turned up a few times. The chain is built from TRBV15 and TRBJ1-4; no clear D gene. The CDR3 contains 13 residues. The germline CDR1 and CDR2 sequences are LNHNV and YYDKDF (reference sequence). V lost 1 base, J lost 8 bases, and 8 bases lay in between. CDR3 DNA: TGTGCCACCAGCAGAGTCCTTCAGGAAAAACTGTTTTTT. Translated, it gives CATSRVLQEKLFF.

The chain uses TRBV7-3 and TRBJ2-7; 8 bases match TRBD2. Trimming cost V 4 bases and J 3 bases; bases outside gene matches: 8. The CDR3 has 15 amino acids. Germline values: CDR1 SGHTA, CDR2 FQGTGA. Written as DNA, the CDR3 is TGTGCCAGCAGCTACTATAGCGGGGCCGGCTACGAGCAGTACTTC. It specifies CASSYYSGAGYEQYF. Drawing the rest from reference TRBV7-3 and TRBJ2-7, the complete variable domain is GAGVSQTPSNKVTEKGKYVELRCDPISGHTALYWYRQSLGQGPEFLIYFQGTGAADDSGLPNDRFFAVRPEGSVSTLKIQRTERGDSAVYLCASSYYSGAGYEQYFGPGTRLTVT.

The chain couples TRBV30 to TRBJ1-1, with unresolved D. Trimming pared 4 bases from V and 6 bases from J, leaving 12 bases between. Germline V lookup: CDR1 GTSNPN, CDR2 SVGIG (reference sequence). The CDR3 contains 12 residues. The CDR3 region has the DNA TGTGCCTGGATCCAGAATGGAGCTGAAGCTTTCTTT. Its protein is CAWIQNGAEAFF.

J is TRBJ2-7 and V is TRBV7-9, with D hard to call. Germline V CDR1 and CDR2: SEHNR, FQNEAQ (reference sequence). Trimming pared 1 base from V and 3 bases from J, leaving 7 bases between. The CDR3 extends over 13 amino acids. CDR3 in DNA: TGTGCCAGCAGCTTAGGCCCTATCTACGAGCAGTACTTC. As protein: CASSLGPIYEQYF.

The chain combines TRBV6-5 with TRBJ1-2, with D tentatively TRBD1 (5 bases). V was shortened by 6 bases and J by 6 bases, with 14 bases between the two germline ends. The CDR3 consists of 13 residues. Germline V lookup: CDR1 MNHEY, CDR2 SVGAGI. The CDR3 DNA is TGTGCCAGCAGCCCCGGGAGGGACCATGGCTACACCTTC. Translated, it gives CASSPGRDHGYTF.

The V call is TRBV29-1, the J call TRBJ2-1; D gene uncertain. This CDR3 contains 12 residues. Germline CDR1 reads SQVTM; CDR2 reads ANQGSEA. V was cut by 7 bases and J by 9 bases, with 16 bases left in between. The CDR3 sequence: CSAYRLSSEQFF. CDR3 DNA: TGCAGCGCCTACCGTTTGTCTTCTGAGCAGTTCTTC.